Listed here are 26 T cell receptor beta chains from one sample, sequenced in a study of Ad26.COV2.S vaccination and SARS-CoV-2 variants. The protocol was immunoSEQ multiplex PCR, while the TCRdb copy is restricted to in-frame clones and leaves out a portion. The table includes tens of thousands of clones, 83% detected once. This specimen consisted of peripheral blood, obtained after recovery from COVID-19. The receptors here all came from a human donor who had recovered from COVID-19.

CDR3 loop: CASSENYGFGYTF. The CDR3 DNA reads as TGTGCCAGCAGTGAAAATTACGGGTTTGGCTACACCTTC. V gene TRBV6-1 combines with J gene TRBJ1-2; D uncertain. This CDR3 comprises 13 residues. CDR1 MNHNS and CDR2 SASEGT come from the germline V gene. Trimming cost V 2 bases and J 7 bases, with 11 bases left between them.

The CDR3 nucleotides read TGCGCCAGCAGCCCCGGACAGGGGATAGACTATGGCTACACCTTC. Its protein product is CASSPGQGIDYGYTF. This rearrangement joins TRBV5-1 to TRBJ1-2; 9 positions agree with TRBD1. After removal of 4 bases from V and 3 bases from J, the junction contained 7 bases not matched to a gene. Germline CDR1 SGHRS, CDR2 YFSETQ. The length of the CDR3 is 15 residues. Drawing the rest from reference TRBV5-1 and TRBJ1-2, the complete variable domain is KAGVTQTPRYLIKTRGQQVTLSCSPISGHRSVSWYQQTPGQGLQFLFEYFSETQRNKGNFPGRFSGRQFSNSRSEMNVSTLELGDSALYLCASSPGQGIDYGYTFGSGTRLTVV.

The rearrangement links TRBV27 to TRBJ2-2, with unresolved D. V lost 8 bases to trimming and J lost 6 bases, with 10 bases between them. The CDR3 has 12 amino acids. The V gene's germline CDR1 is MNHEY and CDR2 SMNVEV (reference sequence). This CDR3 is CASLAPPGELFF. The CDR3, as DNA: TGTGCCAGCTTGGCTCCTCCCGGGGAGCTGTTTTTT.

The genes are TRBV3-1 (or the pseudogene TRBV3-2) and TRBJ1-6; TRBD1 might be the D (5 bases). Germline-derived CDR1 and CDR2 are LGHDT and YNNKEL (reference sequence). The CDR3 totals 13 residues. The V end lost 5 bases, the J end lost 8 bases, and 10 bases lay between the germline ends. The CDR3 DNA sequence: TGTGCCAGCAGCTCGGGACCGGATTCACCCCTCCACTTT. Amino acid sequence: CASSSGPDSPLHF.

This clone has more than one count but fewer than ten. This chain links TRBV5-6 with TRBJ1-5; D is unclear. Germline CDR1 reads SGHDT; CDR2 reads YYEEEE. The CDR3 is made up of 15 amino acids. Trimming left V 1 base short and J 1 base short, with 9 bases between. CDR3 sequence: CASSLWGRSNQPQHF. The CDR3 DNA is TGTGCCAGCAGCTTGTGGGGTCGGAGCAATCAGCCCCAGCATTTT.

This chain connects TRBV2 to TRBJ1-1; D call uncertain. Trimming stripped 5 bases from V and 3 bases from J, with 1 base between. The CDR3 sequence is 10 residues long. Germline CDR1 SNHLY, CDR2 FYNNEI. This chain's CDR3 is CASSYTEAFF. The CDR3 DNA is TGTGCCAGCAGTTACACTGAAGCTTTCTTT. Full variable domain (missing parts from reference TRBV2 and TRBJ1-1): EPEVTQTPSHQVTQMGQEVILRCVPISNHLYFYWYRQILGQKVEFLVSFYNNEISEKSEIFDDQFSVERPDGSNFTLKIRSTKLEDSAMYFCASSYTEAFFGQGTRLTVV.

The CDR3 region is CASSLATSGGTRGNEQYV. Here the CDR3 DNA reads TGTGCCAGCAGCTTAGCGACTAGCGGGGGTACACGAGGAAACGAGCAGTACGTC. The genes are TRBV7-8 and TRBJ2-7; 12 positions match TRBD2. V lost 0 bases to trimming and J lost 5 bases; unmatched junction nucleotides: 11. This CDR3 is 18 amino acids long. The germline gives CDR1 SGHVS, CDR2 FQNEAQ.

The chain carries TRBV28 and TRBJ1-2; D gene unclear. In germline, CDR1 is MDHEN, CDR2 SYDVKM. Trimming took 4 bases from V and 8 from J, leaving 8 bases between them. The CDR3 is made up of 11 amino acids. Here the CDR3 reads CASSSTRGYTF. DNA of the CDR3: TGTGCCAGCAGTTCGACGCGGGGCTACACCTTC.

Points on this clone: An end of the junction differs from the germline gene, which may be a read error. This chain uses TRBV11-2 with TRBJ2-3; D is unclear. Germline CDR1 SGHAT, CDR2 FQNNGV. The CDR3 runs 11 residues. The CDR3 reads CASSSRPGLHF. CDR3 bases: TGTGCCAGCAGCTCCCGTCCCGGGTTGCACTTT.

The chain recombines TRBV9 with TRBJ1-6; D unclear. The CDR3 totals 17 residues. The germline V and J ends were trimmed by 1 base and 0 bases, with 11 bases remaining between them. Germline-derived CDR1 and CDR2 are SGDLS and YYNGEE. CDR3 residues: CASSVSYRSSYNSPLHF. CDR3 nucleotides: TGTGCCAGCAGCGTATCTTATAGGAGCTCCTATAATTCACCCCTCCACTTT.

The chain combines TRBV3-1 (or the pseudogene TRBV3-2) with TRBJ2-3; 7 nucleotides agree with TRBD2. Germline CDR1 reads LGHDT; CDR2 reads YNNKEL (reference sequence). The J segment lost 1 base and the V segment lost 1 base, leaving 5 bases of the junction unmatched. This CDR3 has 16 amino acids. DNA of the CDR3: TGTGCCAGCAGCCAAGGGAGCGGGACCCGCACAGATACGCAGTATTTT. Its protein product is CASSQGSGTRTDTQYF.

The V call is TRBV4-2, the J call TRBJ2-1; no clear D gene. The CDR3 is 12 residues long. Germline V lookup: CDR1 LGHNA, CDR2 YNFKEQ. With 1 base removed from V and 9 bases from J, the gap between germline ends came to 7 bases. The CDR3 spells CASSQGWGEQFF. DNA of the CDR3: TGTGCCAGCAGCCAAGGTTGGGGTGAGCAGTTCTTC.

The V and J genes are TRBV18 and TRBJ2-7; TRBD1 is a possible D gene (6 bases). Trimming shortened V by 3 bases and J by 7 bases, and 13 bases separated the two germline ends. Germline CDR1 reads KGHSH; CDR2 reads LQKENI. The CDR3 extends over 13 amino acids. CDR3 region: CASSPKGGGEQYF. Written as DNA, the CDR3 is TGTGCCAGCTCACCGAAAGGGGGTGGGGAGCAGTACTTC.

This chain uses TRBV9 with TRBJ2-7; D gene unclear. The CDR3 loop spans 15 amino acids. Looked up from germline, CDR1 is SGDLS and CDR2 is YYNGEE. Trimming took off 4 bases at V and 3 bases at J, with 17 bases between the two ends. The CDR3 DNA reads TGTGCCAGCAGCCCCCACGGGCCCCCGTACTACGAGCAGTACTTC. Protein sequence: CASSPHGPPYYEQYF.

This chain links TRBV29-1 with TRBJ2-7; either TRBD1 or TRBD2 may supply D (6 bases each). The CDR3 contains 15 residues. The V gene's germline CDR1 is SQVTM and CDR2 ANQGSEA. V lost 0 bases, J lost 0 bases, and 12 bases lay in between. The CDR3 nucleotides read TGCAGCGTTGAAGAAATAGGGGGGATCTCCTACGAGCAGTACTTC. Its protein is CSVEEIGGISYEQYF.

V and J are TRBV19 and TRBJ2-1; D might be TRBD2 (6 bases). The CDR3 loop spans 15 amino acids. V shed 6 bases and J shed 4 bases, with 16 bases lying between them. CDR1 LNHDA and CDR2 SQIVND come from the germline V gene (reference sequence). The DNA for the CDR3 is TGTGCCAGTAGACCCACGGGACTCCCTTACAATGAGCAGTTCTTC. Encoded protein: CASRPTGLPYNEQFF.

The chain carries TRBV5-1 and TRBJ2-3; TRBD1 or TRBD2 may be the D gene (5 bases each). V lost 7 bases and J lost 0, with 12 bases in between. Looked up from germline, CDR1 is SGHRS and CDR2 is YFSETQ. This CDR3 has 14 residues. The CDR3 protein is CASSGTASTDTQYF. CDR3 sequence (DNA): TGCGCCAGCTCTGGGACGGCTAGCACAGATACGCAGTATTTT.

This clone was detected only once. The V and J genes are TRBV27 and TRBJ1-2; possible D gene TRBD1, 5 bases. V was shortened by 6 bases and J by 0 bases, with 8 bases between the two germline ends. Germline values: CDR1 MNHEY, CDR2 SMNVEV (reference sequence). The CDR3 totals 13 residues. In nucleotides, the CDR3 is TGTGCCAGCAGCGGGACGGCTAACTATGGCTACACCTTC. Amino acid sequence: CASSGTANYGYTF.

The genes are TRBV19 and TRBJ1-2; TRBD1 agrees at 7 bases. V was pared by 7 bases and J by 8 bases, with 10 bases of the junction left unmatched. The germline gives CDR1 LNHDA, CDR2 SQIVND (reference sequence). This CDR3 has 13 residues. This CDR3 reads CASIQDRVQGYTF. In DNA form, the CDR3 reads TGTGCCAGTATTCAAGACAGGGTACAAGGCTACACCTTC.

V and J are TRBV4-1 and TRBJ2-1; D uncertain. With 0 bases removed from V and 3 bases from J, the gap between germline ends came to 9 bases. This CDR3 has 15 residues. Germline V lookup: CDR1 MGHRA, CDR2 YSYEKL. The CDR3: CASSQDERDYNEQFF. As DNA, the CDR3 is TGCGCCAGCAGCCAAGATGAGCGCGACTACAATGAGCAGTTCTTC.

This chain joins TRBV19 and TRBJ1-5, with TRBD1 matching 9 bases. The CDR3 is 15 residues long. CDR1 is LNHDA, CDR2 SQIVND, per germline (reference sequence). The J segment lost 7 bases and the V segment lost 7 bases, leaving 11 bases of the junction unmatched. The CDR3 DNA follows: TGTGCCAGTACCCCCCGACAGGGGGGGGACCAGCCCCAGCATTTT. It is translated as CASTPRQGGDQPQHF.

The CDR3 DNA is TGTGCCAGCGACAGACAGGGAAGGTACACTGAAGCTTTCTTT. Translation: CASDRQGRYTEAFF. This sequence joins TRBV19 and TRBJ1-1; 7 positions agree with TRBD1. This CDR3 has 14 amino acids. CDR1 LNHDA and CDR2 SQIVND come from the germline V gene (reference sequence). Unmatched junction bases numbered 10, after V lost 9 bases and J lost 3 bases.

The chain links TRBV7-9 to TRBJ1-3; TRBD1 might be the D (6 bases). V was trimmed by 8 bases and J by 0 bases, leaving 17 bases between them. This CDR3 contains 16 residues. The germline V gene encodes CDR1 SEHNR and CDR2 FQNEAQ (reference sequence). The CDR3 sequence: CASSKGTWGSGNTIYF. CDR3 bases: TGTGCCAGCTCAAAGGGGACATGGGGCTCTGGAAACACCATATATTTT.

This chain links TRBV7-9 with TRBJ2-7; 8 bases line up with TRBD1. CDR3 length: 15 amino acids. CDR1 is SEHNR, CDR2 FQNEAQ, per germline (reference sequence). The V and J ends lost 4 bases and 1 base, in that order; junction bases with no gene match: 6. The CDR3 DNA reads TGTGCCAGCAGCTACCACAGGGGGAATTCCTACGAGCAGTACTTC. It specifies CASSYHRGNSYEQYF.

In its sample, this clone was seen once. V usage is TRBV28 and J usage is TRBJ1-2, with D possibly being TRBD1 (6 bases). V gave up 8 bases and J gave up 2 bases, with 9 bases separating them. Germline CDR1 MDHEN, CDR2 SYDVKM. This CDR3 has 12 residues. CDR3: CASWGTNYGYTF. CDR3 DNA: TGTGCCAGCTGGGGGACAAACTATGGCTACACCTTC.

The gene calls are TRBV2 and TRBJ1-2; 9 positions match TRBD1. Per germline, CDR1 SNHLY and CDR2 FYNNEI. The trim removed 5 bases at V and 2 bases at J, leaving 3 bases unmatched. This CDR3 is 14 amino acids long. This CDR3 is CASSPGTGNYGYTF. As DNA, the CDR3 is TGTGCCAGCAGTCCCGGGACAGGGAACTATGGCTACACCTTC.